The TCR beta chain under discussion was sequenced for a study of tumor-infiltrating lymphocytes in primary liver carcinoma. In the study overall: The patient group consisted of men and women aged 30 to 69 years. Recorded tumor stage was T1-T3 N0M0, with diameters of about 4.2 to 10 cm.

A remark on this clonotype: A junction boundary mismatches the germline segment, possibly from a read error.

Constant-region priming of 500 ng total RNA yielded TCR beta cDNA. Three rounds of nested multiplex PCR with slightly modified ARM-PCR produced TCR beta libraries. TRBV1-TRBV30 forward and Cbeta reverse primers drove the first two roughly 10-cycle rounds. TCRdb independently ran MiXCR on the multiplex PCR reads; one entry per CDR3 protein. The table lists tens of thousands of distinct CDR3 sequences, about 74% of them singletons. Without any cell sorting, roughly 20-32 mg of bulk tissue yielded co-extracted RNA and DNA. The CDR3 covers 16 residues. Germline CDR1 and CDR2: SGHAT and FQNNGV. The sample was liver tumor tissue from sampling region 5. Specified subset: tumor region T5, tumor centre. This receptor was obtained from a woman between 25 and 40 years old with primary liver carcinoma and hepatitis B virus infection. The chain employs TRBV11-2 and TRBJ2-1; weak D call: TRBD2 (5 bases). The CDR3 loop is CASRVTSGRAGNEQLF. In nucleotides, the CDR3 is TGTGCCAGCAGGGTTACTAGTGGAAGGGCCGGCAATGAGCAGCTCTTC. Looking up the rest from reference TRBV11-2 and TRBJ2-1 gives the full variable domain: EAGVAQSPRYKIIEKRQSVAFWCNPISGHATLYWYQQILGQGPKLLIQFQNNGVVDDSQLPKDRFSAERLKGVDSTLKIQPAKLEDSAVYLCASRVTSGRAGNEQLFGPGTRLTVL.